These 9 T cell receptor beta chains share one sample of origin, sequenced in a study of beta chain features in type 1 diabetes. Isolated RNA was reverse transcribed in full, so expressed TCRB transcripts were sequenced. Clones were read by immunoSEQ multiplex PCR, and TCRdb kept only the in-frame ones, dropping some. The data show 70,000 to 95,000 clones, about a third seen once. The sequenced sample consisted of stem cell memory CD4+ T cells from blood. These TCRs come from a woman in her late teens or twenties in good health.

This clone was detected only a few times. This chain joins TRBV6-7 and TRBJ2-1; tentatively, D is TRBD2 (6 bases). TRBV6-7 is placed among ORFs of uncertain function. V lost 0 bases and J lost 7, with 13 bases in between. CDR3 length equals 15 residues. CDR3: CASSYSSGLCNEQFF. The CDR3 DNA follows: TGTGCCAGCAGTTACTCGTCGGGACTCTGTAATGAGCAGTTCTTC.

The chain combines TRBV29-1 with TRBJ2-6, with 10 bases aligning to TRBD1. The CDR3 contains 17 residues. Germline lookup yields CDR1 SQVTM and CDR2 ANQGSEA. Losses at the gene ends were 4 bases for V and 4 bases for J; bases not matched to a gene: 10. As DNA, the CDR3 is TGCAGCGTTGGAATTAGACAGGGGGCAGGAGGGGCCAACGTCCTGACTTTC. Translated: CSVGIRQGAGGANVLTF.

There are a few counts of this clone. This rearrangement joins TRBV18 to TRBJ2-5; D is undetermined. The CDR3 extends over 14 amino acids. V dropped 1 base and J dropped 1 base, with 7 bases sitting between them. The germline V gene encodes CDR1 KGHSH and CDR2 LQKENI. The CDR3 coding sequence is TGTGCCAGCTCACCACAATCCTTCCAAGAGACCCAGTACTTC. It yields the protein CASSPQSFQETQYF.

This clone turned up a few times. The chain couples TRBV7-2 to TRBJ2-3; 8 bases agree with TRBD2. Germline V gene lookup returns CDR1 SGHTA and CDR2 FQGNSA. Trimming took 2 bases from V and 6 from J; bases not matched to a gene: 7. There are 15 residues in the CDR3. DNA of the CDR3: TGTGCCAGCAGCTTATGGATGGCGGGGGGTGATACGCAGTATTTT. Translating gives CASSLWMAGGDTQYF.

The gene calls are TRBV19 and TRBJ2-7; TRBD1 matches 8 bases. This CDR3 has 12 amino acids. The germline V gene encodes CDR1 LNHDA and CDR2 SQIVND (reference sequence). Trimming removed 3 bases from V and 11 bases from J; junction bases left unmatched: 6. Written as DNA, the CDR3 is TGTGCCAGTAGTATGGGACAGGAGGAAAAGTACTTC. As protein: CASSMGQEEKYF.

The chain couples TRBV2 to TRBJ1-3; D possibly corresponds to TRBD1 (5 bases). CDR1 and CDR2 (germline): SNHLY, FYNNEI. V shed 7 bases and J shed 4 bases, with 11 bases lying between them. CDR3 length: 13 amino acids. The DNA of the CDR3 is TGTGCCAGCACCTCAGACAGAGGAAACACCATATATTTT. As protein: CASTSDRGNTIYF.

This chain links TRBV30 with TRBJ1-4; 8 bases map to TRBD1. Trimming cost V 2 bases and J 8 bases; bases outside gene matches: 7. The V gene's germline CDR1 is GTSNPN and CDR2 SVGIG (reference sequence). The CDR3 length is 14 residues. The CDR3 region has the DNA TGTGCCTGGAGTCCCACAGGGGGTAGGGAAAAACTGTTTTTT. It yields the protein CAWSPTGGREKLFF.

This chain connects TRBV2 to TRBJ2-7; 7 nucleotides align to TRBD1. CDR1 is SNHLY, CDR2 FYNNEI, per germline. The V gene end was trimmed by 4 bases and the J gene end by 6 bases; junction bases not matched to a gene: 6. The CDR3 totals 13 residues. CDR3 region: CASSVDRVGEQYF. CDR3 nucleotide sequence: TGTGCCAGCAGTGTCGACAGGGTTGGCGAGCAGTACTTC.

This clone was seen more than once but under ten times. The chain combines TRBV2 with TRBJ2-7, with D uncertain. The CDR3 runs to 12 residues. V dropped 6 bases and J dropped 1 base, with 7 bases sitting between them. Germline lookup yields CDR1 SNHLY and CDR2 FYNNEI. The CDR3 region is CASRAESYEQYF. CDR3 nucleotide sequence: TGTGCCAGCAGGGCCGAATCCTACGAGCAGTACTTC.